A selection of T cell receptor beta chains follows, all from one sample in a study of blood T cell repertoires in COVID-19. Sequenced by immunoSEQ multiplex PCR; TCRdb stores in-frame clones only, minus some. The profile covers 95,000 to 150,000 clones, with 80% appearing a single time and around 15% taken by the ten largest. Sequencing input: peripheral blood. The receptor set was obtained from a man between 60 and 75 years old with active or convalescent COVID-19. CDR3s include the opening cysteine and the closing phenylalanine or tryptophan. Fields, in order: J gene, clone size, D gene, V gene, CDR3 DNA, CDR3 protein. A D gene is named only where the DNA matches it firmly. Not every row has a clone size; where given, it reads once, few, many or a size class.

TRBJ2-3 - TRBD1 TRBV5-8 TGTGCCAGCAGCCTCGGGACAGGGGAATTTGATACGCAGTATTTT CASSLGTGEFDTQYF
TRBJ1-1 - - TRBV7-9 TGTGCCAGCAGAAGGCCAGGCACGATGAACACTGAAGCTTTCTTT CASRRPGTMNTEAFF
TRBJ1-5 - TRBD1 TRBV6-2/TRBV6-3 TGTGCCAGCAGTTACTCAGTCCAGGGGGCAGCTCAGCCCCAGCATTTT CASSYSVQGAAQPQHF
TRBJ2-5 - TRBD1 TRBV18 TGTGCCAGCTCCCCCCCCGACAGGGGGTCAGAGACCCAGTACTTC CASSPPDRGSETQYF
TRBJ2-3 - - TRBV24-1 TGTGCCACCAGTGATCGGAGGGCGACAGATACGCAGTATTTT CATSDRRATDTQYF
TRBJ2-5 - TRBD1 TRBV27 TGTGCCAGCAGTCGCTACAGGGGGCGGGAAGAGACCCAGTACTTC CASSRYRGREETQYF
TRBJ2-2 - TRBD2 TRBV11-3 TGTGCCAGCAGCGGGACTAGCGGGATTGGCGGGGAGCTGTTTTTT CASSGTSGIGGELFF
TRBJ2-2 - - TRBV5-1 TGCGCCAGCAGCTCTGCCACTCGGACCGGGGAGCTGTTTTTT CASSSATRTGELFF
TRBJ2-5 few - TRBV4-3 TGCGCCAGCAGCCAAGATCTCCCGGGAGGGACAGAAGAGACCCAGTACTTC CASSQDLPGGTEETQYF
TRBJ2-7 - - TRBV4-1 TGCGCCAGCAGCCCGGGGTCCCGGGATGGCACCTACGAGCAGTACTTC CASSPGSRDGTYEQYF
TRBJ2-2 - - TRBV27 TGTGCCAGCAGTTCCCAAACCGGGGAGCTGTTTTTT CASSSQTGELFF
TRBJ2-1 - TRBD2 TRBV5-5 TGTGCCAGCAGCTCCGGGACTACTTATAGAGGGAGTGAGCAGTTCTTC CASSSGTTYRGSEQFF
TRBJ2-7 - - TRBV6-6 TGTGCCAGCAGTTACTCGCCGGGAACCTACGAGCAGTACTTC CASSYSPGTYEQYF
TRBJ2-7 - - TRBV20-1 TGCAGTGCTAGTCGCCGGGACAACTACGAGCAGTACTTC CSASRRDNYEQYF
TRBJ2-7 - - TRBV27 TGTGCCAGCAGTTTAAGGCCAGACAGCCAGTGGTACTTC CASSLRPDSQWYF
TRBJ2-3 - TRBD2 TRBV4-3 TGCGCCAGCAGCCCGAGCGGGACCCCTAGCACAGATACGCAGTATTTT CASSPSGTPSTDTQYF
TRBJ2-7 few - TRBV9 TGTGCCAGCAGCCCTGACTACAGCTCCTACGAGCAGTACTTC CASSPDYSSYEQYF
TRBJ1-6 - - TRBV19 TGTGCCAGTAGTCCCCGGACAGAAGGTTATTCACCCCTCCACTTT CASSPRTEGYSPLHF
TRBJ2-1 - TRBD1 TRBV29-1 TGCAGCGTTGAAATCCCCGCCGACAGGGTTCGGGAGCAGTTCTTC CSVEIPADRVREQFF
TRBJ1-4 - TRBD1 TRBV7-9 TGTGCCAGCAGCTTGTCCGGGACAGGGGAGGCTAATGAAAAACTGTTTTTT CASSLSGTGEANEKLFF
TRBJ2-7 - TRBD1 TRBV4-2 TGTGCCAGCAGCCTACCGGGACAGTCAAGCTACGAGCAGTACTTC CASSLPGQSSYEQYF
TRBJ2-5 few TRBD2 TRBV5-3 TGTGCCAGAAGCTTAGCGGGAGATAGGGAGACCCAGTACTTC CARSLAGDRETQYF
TRBJ1-1 - - TRBV7-8 TGTGCCAGCAGCTTTTCTTACGGGAACACTGAAGCTTTCTTT CASSFSYGNTEAFF
TRBJ1-6 - TRBD1 TRBV7-9 TGTGCCAGCAGCTTCCCGGGACAGGGTGGACCCCTCCACTTT CASSFPGQGGPLHF
TRBJ2-1 - - TRBV7-8 TGTGCCAGCAGCTTAGAGTGGGCGGGATTGTACAATGAGCAGTTCTTC CASSLEWAGLYNEQFF
TRBJ2-3 many TRBD1 TRBV7-3 TGTGCCAGCAGCTCCACAGGGGGGGATACGCAGTATTTT CASSSTGGDTQYF
TRBJ2-6 - TRBD1 TRBV2 TGTGCCAGCACTGCAGGGGGCGCTGGGGCCAACGTCTTGACTTTC CASTAGGAGANVLTF
TRBJ2-3 - - TRBV2 TGTGCCAGCAGTATCCGGGATACGCAGTATTTT CASSIRDTQYF
TRBJ2-1 - - TRBV3-1/TRBV3-2 TGTGCCAGCAGCCCTACTAGTCCCAATGAGCAGTTCTTC CASSPTSPNEQFF